This T cell receptor (beta chain) derives from a study of shared T cell receptors in the human thymus. This clone was recorded once. Method: immunoSEQ multiplex PCR; TCRdb's copy keeps in-frame clones and lacks some. The sample records fewer than 700,000 clones, around 87% being singletons. V was cut by 8 bases and J by 6 bases, with 23 bases left in between. The length of the CDR3 is 16 residues. Germline V lookup: CDR1 LGHNT, CDR2 FRNRAP. This same sample was also part of a study on human thymus T cells. Per that paper: Related research has reported that thymic repertoires overlap highly among unrelated individuals.

This TCR derives from a boy younger than two with a congenital heart defect. The sample consisted of thymocytes. The chain carries TRBV12-5 and TRBJ2-1, with D uncertain. CDR3 protein: CASPARRGEPGNEQFF. CDR3 sequence (DNA): TGTGCTAGTCCGGCCCGTCGCGGCGAGCCGGGCAATGAGCAGTTCTTC.